The next 24 T cell receptor beta chains were all read from a single sample in a study of regulatory T cells in long-lasting Graves disease. CDR3 regions were amplified by Arm-PCR using iRepertoire HTBI primers to build TCR beta libraries. From the multiplex PCR reads, TCRdb called clonotypes with MiXCR, one entry per CDR3 protein. Here the sample spans about 430,000 distinct CDR3 sequences, about 15% being singletons. Time point indicated: newly diagnosed GD, antithyroid drugs for less than 3 months. Following extraction of RNA from PBMCs, that RNA was used to make the TCR library. This sample was also put to use in a study of T cells in Graves' hyperthyroidism and ophthalmopathy.

The source was peripheral blood mononuclear cells (PBMCs), collected at new diagnosis, from a patient treated with antithyroid drugs. Receptors were obtained from a woman aged 40 to 49 with Graves disease.

This clonotype was counted at least ten times. This chain joins TRBV7-2 and TRBJ2-2; 7 bases align to TRBD2. This CDR3 comprises 14 residues. In germline, CDR1 is SGHTA, CDR2 FQGNSA. V shed 5 bases, J shed 6 bases, and the junction held 6 bases outside the gene matches. The CDR3 reads CASSLTSVAGELFF. Written as DNA, the CDR3 is TGTGCCAGCAGCCTCACTAGCGTTGCCGGGGAGCTGTTTTTT. Variable domain in full (rest from reference TRBV7-2 and TRBJ2-2): GAGVSQSPSNKVTEKGKDVELRCDPISGHTALYWYRQSLGQGLEFLIYFQGNSAPDKSGLPSDRFSAERTGGSVSTLTIQRTQQEDSAVYLCASSLTSVAGELFFGEGSRLTVL.

This clonotype was seen repeatedly, ten times or more. Germline and junction disagree at one end, which may indicate a read error. V gene TRBV4-1 combines with J gene TRBJ2-5, with 16 bases fitting TRBD2. CDR1 is MGHRA and CDR2 is YSYEKL in the germline V gene. There are 16 residues in the CDR3. CDR3 amino acids: CASSQGTSGRVETQYF. The CDR3 DNA is TGTGCCAGCAGCCAAGGGACTAGCGGGAGGGTGGAGACCCAGTACTTC.

Ten or more counts support this clonotype. The rearrangement joins TRBV28 to TRBJ2-5; tentative D call: TRBD1 (5 bases). Germline V gene data show CDR1 as MDHEN and CDR2 as SYDVKM. There are 16 residues in the CDR3. Trimming pared 6 bases from V and 2 bases from J, leaving 19 bases between. DNA of the CDR3: TGTGCCAGCAGCCCTCGGCAGGGTTTGGCGCAAGAGACCCAGTACTTC. Translation gives CASSPRQGLAQETQYF.

This clonotype came up many times. The CDR3 is CASSLTGNYEQYF. The CDR3 nucleotides read TGTGCCAGCAGTTTAACAGGGAACTACGAGCAGTACTTC. This chain links TRBV28 with TRBJ2-7; D is possibly TRBD1 (6 bases). Trimming cost V 2 bases and J 3 bases, with 8 bases left between them. There are 13 residues in the CDR3. From germline, CDR1 is MDHEN and CDR2 SYDVKM.

A few counts support this clonotype. This rearrangement joins TRBV12-3 or TRBV12-4 to TRBJ2-4; unclear D gene. The DNA end is a closer match to TRBJ1-2, so the J assignment may be wrong. This CDR3 has 15 amino acids. Here the CDR3 reads CASSLARKGVYGYTF. The CDR3 DNA reads as TGTGCCAGCAGTTTAGCTCGAAAGGGCGTCTATGGCTACACCTTC.

Concerning this clonotype: The conserved phenylalanine or tryptophan is not found at the CDR3 terminus, so this likely reflects a read error. The rearrangement uses TRBV9 and TRBJ2-1; 11 nucleotides agree with TRBD2. The ends lost 3 bases at V and 4 bases at J; junction bases unmatched: 6. The germline gives CDR1 SGDLS, CDR2 YYNGEE. The CDR3 extends over 16 amino acids. The DNA of the CDR3 is TGTGCCAGCAGCGCTACCGGGACTAGCGGTTACAATGAGCAGTTCGTC. It is translated as CASSATGTSGYNEQFV.

This clonotype was observed once. A far larger clone is off by one base, so a read error is likely. V usage is TRBV13 and J usage is TRBJ2-5; 7 bases line up with TRBD2. V shed 2 bases, J shed 5 bases, and the junction held 5 bases outside the gene matches. CDR1 and CDR2 (germline): PRHDT, FYEKMQ (reference sequence). The CDR3 sequence is 14 residues long. The CDR3: CASSLRGVWETQYF. CDR3 sequence (DNA): TGTGCCAGCAGCTTACGGGGGGTTTGGGAGACCCAGTACTTC.

The chain has TRBV27 and TRBJ2-1, with 8 bases lining up with TRBD2. The ends lost 2 bases at V and 4 bases at J; junction bases unmatched: 4. The length of the CDR3 is 15 residues. The germline V gene has CDR1 MNHEY and CDR2 SMNVEV (reference sequence). The CDR3 bases are TGTGCCAGCAGTTTAATCCGGGGGGGTTACAATGAGCAGTTCTTC. Its translation is CASSLIRGGYNEQFF.

This clonotype has ten or more counts. This chain joins TRBV12-3 or TRBV12-4 and TRBJ2-7, with 10 bases that match TRBD2. V shed 2 bases and J 7 bases; nucleotides not matched to a gene: 2. The CDR3 totals 13 residues. This CDR3 is CASSLLAGEEQYF. In nucleotides, the CDR3 is TGTGCCAGCAGTTTACTAGCGGGGGAGGAGCAGTACTTC.

There are many counts of this clonotype. Here the CDR3 reads CASSSAGLGDEQFF. DNA of the CDR3: TGTGCCAGCAGCTCAGCGGGATTGGGGGATGAGCAGTTCTTC. The rearrangement uses TRBV28 and TRBJ2-1, with 7 bases lining up with TRBD2. CDR3 size: 14 residues. CDR1 and CDR2 (germline): MDHEN, SYDVKM. V was clipped by 6 bases and J by 8 bases; unmatched bases: 10. The full variable domain, completed using reference TRBV28 and TRBJ2-1, is DVKVTQSSRYLVKRTGEKVFLECVQDMDHENMFWYRQDPGLGLRLIYFSYDVKMKEKGDIPEGYSVSREKKERFSLILESASTNQTSMYLCASSSAGLGDEQFFGPGTRLTVL.

This clonotype was counted ten times or more. The chain couples TRBV2 to TRBJ2-1, with 7 nucleotides matching TRBD1. Germline lookup yields CDR1 SNHLY and CDR2 FYNNEI. CDR3 length equals 15 residues. V gave up 5 bases and J gave up 4 bases; unmatched junction bases: 8. The CDR3 DNA is TGTGCCAGCAGTAAACAGGGGTCACCGTACAATGAGCAGTTCTTC. It yields the protein CASSKQGSPYNEQFF. Looking up the rest from reference TRBV2 and TRBJ2-1 gives the full variable domain: EPEVTQTPSHQVTQMGQEVILRCVPISNHLYFYWYRQILGQKVEFLVSFYNNEISEKSEIFDDQFSVERPDGSNFTLKIRSTKLEDSAMYFCASSKQGSPYNEQFFGPGTRLTVL.

This clonotype occurred many times. V and J are TRBV28 and TRBJ2-2, with D perhaps TRBD2 (5 bases). The germline V and J ends were trimmed by 5 bases and 5 bases, with 15 bases remaining between them. Germline CDR1 MDHEN, CDR2 SYDVKM. The CDR3 has 15 amino acids. The CDR3 sequence: CASSIGPPGTGELFF. The DNA for the CDR3 is TGTGCCAGCAGTATCGGACCTCCGGGGACCGGGGAGCTGTTTTTT.

This clonotype was observed a handful of times. The V gene is TRBV19, the J gene TRBJ2-2, with a possible D match to TRBD2 (6 bases). Germline values: CDR1 LNHDA, CDR2 SQIVND (reference sequence). The V and J ends lost 10 bases and 0 bases respectively, with 18 bases between them. The CDR3 loop spans 16 amino acids. The CDR3 DNA reads as TGTGCCACCCTCGATGCTAGCGAAGCGAACACCGGGGAGCTGTTTTTT. Translation: CATLDASEANTGELFF.

This clonotype came up many times. The chain links TRBV6-1 to TRBJ2-7; D is perhaps TRBD1 (5 bases). Trimming took off 6 bases at V and 2 bases at J, with 17 bases between the two ends. The CDR3 length is 15 residues. Per germline, CDR1 MNHNS and CDR2 SASEGT. This chain's CDR3 is CASRSTVDIPYEQYF. The DNA of the CDR3 is TGTGCCAGCAGATCTACAGTGGACATTCCCTACGAGCAGTACTTC.

This clonotype was seen at least ten times. The chain links TRBV11-2 to TRBJ2-1; 8 nucleotides line up with TRBD2. From germline, CDR1 is SGHAT and CDR2 FQNNGV. Trimming removed 3 bases from V and 1 base from J; junction bases left unmatched: 5. The CDR3 length is 16 residues. Here the CDR3 DNA reads TGTGCCAGCAGCTTCCTTAGCGGGACTTCCTACAATGAGCAGTTCTTC. Its protein is CASSFLSGTSYNEQFF.

This clonotype turned up a few times. This chain joins TRBV6-2 or TRBV6-3 and TRBJ2-1; TRBD2 matches 12 bases. There are 14 residues in the CDR3. Germline trimming cut 5 bases from V and 7 bases from J; bases unmatched to any gene: 3. Looked up from germline, CDR1 is MNHEY and CDR2 is SVGEGT. DNA of the CDR3: TGTGCCAGCAGTAGGACTAGCGGGATGAATGAGCAGTTCTTC. It yields the protein CASSRTSGMNEQFF.

This clonotype showed up many times. This chain connects TRBV28 to TRBJ2-1, with D possibly being TRBD1 (6 bases). The CDR3 length is 17 residues. CDR1 and CDR2 (germline): MDHEN, SYDVKM. V was pared by 8 bases and J by 3 bases, with 23 bases between. The CDR3 DNA reads as TGTGCCAGCCGACCTGATAAACAGGGTTTTATCTACAATGAGCAGTTCTTC. Translating it yields CASRPDKQGFIYNEQFF.

As for this clonotype: Its ends do not fully match the called genes, so a read error is possible. The chain carries TRBV7-9 and TRBJ1-5; D gene unclear. This CDR3 contains 13 residues. Germline V lookup: CDR1 SEHNR, CDR2 FQNEAQ (reference sequence). CDR3 coding DNA: TGTGCCGGCAGTCTTGTAGAGAATCAGCCCCAGCATTTT. Protein sequence: CAGSLVENQPQHF.

This clonotype was detected ten times or more. The V and J genes are TRBV30 and TRBJ2-7; D is uncertain. Trimming cost V 3 bases and J 13 bases, with 22 bases left between them. The V gene's germline CDR1 is GTSNPN and CDR2 SVGIG (reference sequence). The CDR3 contains 13 residues. The CDR3 DNA is TGTGCCTGGAGCGAGACCTCAAGGCTTCCTCCCTACTTC. It specifies CAWSETSRLPPYF.

The chain employs TRBV27 and TRBJ2-1; D may be TRBD1 or TRBD2 (5 bases each). Germline loops: CDR1 MNHEY, CDR2 SMNVEV (reference sequence). This CDR3 is built from 16 residues. V was clipped by 4 bases and J by 0 bases, with 13 bases between them. CDR3 sequence (DNA): TGTGCCAGCAGTTACTTGGGACCGAGCTCCTACAATGAGCAGTTCTTC. Its protein product is CASSYLGPSSYNEQFF.

In its sample, this clonotype was seen a few times. A much larger clone sits a single nucleotide away, making a read error possible. This chain uses TRBV11-2 with TRBJ2-1; 14 nucleotides align to TRBD2. In germline, CDR1 is SGHAT, CDR2 FQNNGV. The ends lost 1 base at V and 8 bases at J; junction bases unmatched: 7. CDR3 size: 17 residues. The CDR3 nucleotides are TGTGCCAGCAGCTTAGGAACCGAGACTAGCGGGAGGGATGAGCAGTTCTTC. It specifies CASSLGTETSGRDEQFF. The variable domain in full, with the rest retrieved from reference TRBV11-2 and TRBJ2-1, is EAGVAQSPRYKIIEKRQSVAFWCNPISGHATLYWYQQILGQGPKLLIQFQNNGVVDDSQLPKDRFSAERLKGVDSTLKIQPAKLEDSAVYLCASSLGTETSGRDEQFFGPGTRLTVL.

This clonotype has only a few counts. The V gene is TRBV7-9, the J gene TRBJ1-4; tentative D call: TRBD1 (6 bases). The CDR3 consists of 14 residues. Per germline, CDR1 SEHNR and CDR2 FQNEAQ (reference sequence). Trimming stripped 3 bases from V and 8 bases from J, with 13 bases between. The CDR3 bases are TGTGCCAGCAGCTTCCCAGGGGCTGGGGAAAAACTGTTTTTT. Translation gives CASSFPGAGEKLFF.

Concerning this clonotype itself: This probably arose from a read error, given a far larger clone one base away. This chain connects TRBV11-2 to TRBJ2-3, with 9 positions matching TRBD2. TRBJ2-5 matches the DNA end more closely, so the J call is doubtful. The CDR3 spans 17 residues. Germline CDR1 and CDR2: SGHAT and FQNNGV. The CDR3 DNA reads as TGTGCCAGCAGCCTCCCCTGGGAGCGGGAGGCCATCAGGACCCAGTACTTC. Its translation is CASSLPWEREAIRTQYF.

This clonotype was seen at least ten times. CDR3 protein: CASSLRPSRGNTIYF. DNA for the CDR3: TGTGCCAGCAGTTTAAGGCCCAGCCGTGGAAACACCATATATTTT. The chain links TRBV28 to TRBJ1-3; D is unclear. From germline, CDR1 is MDHEN and CDR2 SYDVKM. The CDR3 contains 15 residues. V lost 2 bases and J lost 3, with 11 bases in between. Looking up the rest from reference TRBV28 and TRBJ1-3 gives the full variable domain: DVKVTQSSRYLVKRTGEKVFLECVQDMDHENMFWYRQDPGLGLRLIYFSYDVKMKEKGDIPEGYSVSREKKERFSLILESASTNQTSMYLCASSLRPSRGNTIYFGEGSWLTVV.